The clone carrying this T cell receptor (beta chain) has just a few counts. This specimen comes from a study of CD8+CD57+ T cells in acquired aplastic anemia. Looked up from germline, CDR1 is SGDLS and CDR2 is YYNGEE. V shed 4 bases and J 4 bases; nucleotides not matched to a gene: 8. CDR3 length equals 15 residues. Patients sequenced had flow cytometry evidence of CD8+CD57+ cell expansion. Investigators profiled TCR beta VDJ and CDR3 from genomic DNA template. TCRdb analysed the reads with MiXCR anew, one entry per CDR3 protein. The data contain about half a million distinct CDR3 sequences, under 40% of them seen just once; the ten biggest clones take up 0.7% to 1%.

Sequencing used sorted CD4+, CD8+, or CD8+CD57+ T cells (not recorded which) from PBMCs. The V call is TRBV9, the J call TRBJ1-2, with 9 bases fitting TRBD1. This receptor was obtained from a human donor with aplastic anemia. In DNA form, the CDR3 reads TGTGCCAGCAGCCCTCGGACAGGGGTAGTCTATGGCTACACCTTC. Translated, it gives CASSPRTGVVYGYTF.